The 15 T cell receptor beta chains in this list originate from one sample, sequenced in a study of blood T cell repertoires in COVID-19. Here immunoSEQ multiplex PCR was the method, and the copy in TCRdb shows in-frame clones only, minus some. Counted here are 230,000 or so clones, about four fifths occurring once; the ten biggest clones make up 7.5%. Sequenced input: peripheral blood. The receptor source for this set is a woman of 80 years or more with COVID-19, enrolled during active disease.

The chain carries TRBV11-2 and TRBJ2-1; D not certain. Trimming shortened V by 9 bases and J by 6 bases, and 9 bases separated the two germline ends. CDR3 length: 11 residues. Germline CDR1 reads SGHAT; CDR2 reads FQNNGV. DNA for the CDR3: TGTGCCAGTCGGCTAGTCAATGAGCAGTTCTTC. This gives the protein CASRLVNEQFF.

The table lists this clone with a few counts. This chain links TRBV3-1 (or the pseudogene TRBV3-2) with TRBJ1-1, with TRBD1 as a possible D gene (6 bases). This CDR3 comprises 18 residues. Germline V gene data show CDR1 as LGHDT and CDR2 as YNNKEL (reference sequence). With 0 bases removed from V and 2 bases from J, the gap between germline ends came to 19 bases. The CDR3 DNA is TGTGCCAGCAGCCAAGAGAATAATTCCCAGGGGTGCAACACTGAAGCTTTCTTT. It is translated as CASSQENNSQGCNTEAFF.

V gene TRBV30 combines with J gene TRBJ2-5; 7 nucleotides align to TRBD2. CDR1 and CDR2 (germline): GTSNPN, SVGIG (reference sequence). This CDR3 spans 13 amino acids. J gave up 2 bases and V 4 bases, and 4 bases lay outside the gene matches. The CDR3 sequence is CAWMGGFQETQYF. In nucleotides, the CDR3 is TGTGCCTGGATGGGGGGGTTTCAAGAGACCCAGTACTTC.

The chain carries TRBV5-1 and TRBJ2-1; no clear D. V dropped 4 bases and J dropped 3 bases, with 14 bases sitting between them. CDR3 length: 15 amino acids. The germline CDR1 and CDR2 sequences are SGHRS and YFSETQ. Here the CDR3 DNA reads TGCGCCAGCAGCAACGCGATACCCATCTACAATGAGCAGTTCTTC. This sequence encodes CASSNAIPIYNEQFF.

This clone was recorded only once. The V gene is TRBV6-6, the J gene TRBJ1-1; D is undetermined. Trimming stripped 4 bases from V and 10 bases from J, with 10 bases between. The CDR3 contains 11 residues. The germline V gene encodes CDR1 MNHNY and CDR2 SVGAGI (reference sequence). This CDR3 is CASSFRGVAFF. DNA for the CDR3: TGTGCCAGCAGTTTCCGAGGAGTAGCTTTCTTT.

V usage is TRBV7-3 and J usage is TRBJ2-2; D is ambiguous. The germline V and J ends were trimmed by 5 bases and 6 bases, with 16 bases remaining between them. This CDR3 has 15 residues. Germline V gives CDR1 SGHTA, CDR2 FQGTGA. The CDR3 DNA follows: TGTGCCAGCAGCCAGACCTCTAGTAAAGCCGGGGAGCTGTTTTTT. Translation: CASSQTSSKAGELFF.

CDR3 nucleotides: TGTGCCAGCCAGATGACAGGGAACACTGAAGCTTTCTTT. Translation: CASQMTGNTEAFF. This chain uses TRBV6-5 with TRBJ1-1, with D maybe TRBD1 (6 bases). The CDR3 runs to 13 residues. Deletions cut 8 bases from V and 1 base from J, with 11 bases between. From germline, CDR1 is MNHEY and CDR2 SVGAGI.

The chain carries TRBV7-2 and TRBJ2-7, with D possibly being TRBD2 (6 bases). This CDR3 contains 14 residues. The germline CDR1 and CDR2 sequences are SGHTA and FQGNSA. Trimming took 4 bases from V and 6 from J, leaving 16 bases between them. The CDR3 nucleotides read TGTGCCAGCAGCTCTTCGCCGGGGGTTTCCGAGCAGTACTTC. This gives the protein CASSSSPGVSEQYF.

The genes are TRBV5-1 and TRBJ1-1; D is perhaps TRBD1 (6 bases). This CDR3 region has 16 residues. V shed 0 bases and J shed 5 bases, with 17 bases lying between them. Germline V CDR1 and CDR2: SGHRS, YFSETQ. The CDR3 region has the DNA TGCGCCAGCAGCTTGGATTTCAGGGGCGGTATGACTGAAGCTTTCTTT. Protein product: CASSLDFRGGMTEAFF.

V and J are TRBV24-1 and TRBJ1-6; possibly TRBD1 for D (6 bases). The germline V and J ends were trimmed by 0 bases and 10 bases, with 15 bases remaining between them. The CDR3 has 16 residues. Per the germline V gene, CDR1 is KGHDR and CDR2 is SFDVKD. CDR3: CATSDLRTDDGSPLHF. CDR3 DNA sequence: TGTGCCACCAGTGATTTGCGGACAGATGATGGGTCACCCCTCCACTTT.

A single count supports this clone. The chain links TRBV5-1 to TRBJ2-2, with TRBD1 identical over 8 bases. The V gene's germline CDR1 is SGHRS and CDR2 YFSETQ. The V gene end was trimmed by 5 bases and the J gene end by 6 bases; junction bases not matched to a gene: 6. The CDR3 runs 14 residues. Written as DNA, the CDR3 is TGCGCCAGCAGTGCGACAGGGGTGGCCGGGGAGCTGTTTTTT. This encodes CASSATGVAGELFF.

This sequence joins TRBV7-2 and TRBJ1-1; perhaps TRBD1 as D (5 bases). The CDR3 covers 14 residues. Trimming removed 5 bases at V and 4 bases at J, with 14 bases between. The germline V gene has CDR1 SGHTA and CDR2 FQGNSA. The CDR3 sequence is CASSLRDGVTEAFF. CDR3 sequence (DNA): TGTGCCAGCAGCCTGCGGGACGGCGTCACTGAAGCTTTCTTT.

The CDR3 protein is CASSQGGHQIEAFF. For the CDR3, the DNA is TGTGCCAGCAGCCAAGGGGGACACCAGATTGAAGCTTTCTTT. This chain joins TRBV3-1 (or the pseudogene TRBV3-2) and TRBJ1-1, with D maybe TRBD1 (6 bases). Germline CDR1 LGHDT, CDR2 YNNKEL (reference sequence). This CDR3 spans 14 amino acids. The V and J ends lost 1 base and 7 bases respectively, with 13 bases between them.

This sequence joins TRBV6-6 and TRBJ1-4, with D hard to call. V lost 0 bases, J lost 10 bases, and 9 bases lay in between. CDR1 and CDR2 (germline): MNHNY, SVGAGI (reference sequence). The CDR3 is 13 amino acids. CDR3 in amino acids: CASSYSTTGKLFF. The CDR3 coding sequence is TGTGCCAGCAGTTACTCGACTACGGGAAAACTGTTTTTT.

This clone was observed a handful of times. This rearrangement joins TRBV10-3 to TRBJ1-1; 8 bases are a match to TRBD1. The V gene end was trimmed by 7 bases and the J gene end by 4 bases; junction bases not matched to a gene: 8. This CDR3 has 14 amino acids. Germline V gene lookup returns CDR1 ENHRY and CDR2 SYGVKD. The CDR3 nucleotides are TGTGCCATCAATTCAGGGGGCAGGACCACTGAAGCTTTCTTT. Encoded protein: CAINSGGRTTEAFF.